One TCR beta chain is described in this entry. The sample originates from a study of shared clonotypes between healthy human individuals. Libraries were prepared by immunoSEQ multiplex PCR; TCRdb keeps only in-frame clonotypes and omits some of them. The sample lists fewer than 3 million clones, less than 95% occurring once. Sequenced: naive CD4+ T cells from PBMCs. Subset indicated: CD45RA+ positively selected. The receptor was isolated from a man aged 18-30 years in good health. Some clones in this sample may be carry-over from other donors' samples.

CDR3: CASSLARGSLPGANVLTF. The CDR3 nucleotides are TGTGCCAGCAGCTTGGCCAGGGGATCCCTACCTGGGGCCAACGTCCTGACTTTC. This chain links TRBV5-6 with TRBJ2-6, with a possible D match to TRBD1 (6 bases). V was pared by 0 bases and J by 2 bases, with 15 bases between. Germline CDR1 and CDR2: SGHDT and YYEEEE. The CDR3 is 18 residues long.